This TCR beta chain was sequenced during a study of T-cell reconstitution after alpha-beta-depleted transplantation in children. CDR1 and CDR2 from the germline V gene are SGHTA and FQGNSA. Deletions cut 3 bases from V and 9 bases from J, with 9 bases between. The CDR3 spans 13 residues. This clonotype was counted a few times. Antigen unknown. As it was prepared, the TCRbeta library received unique molecular identifiers. Each CDR3 protein is one row after TCRdb ran MiXCR on the PCR reads. Among roughly 310,000 distinct CDR3 sequences listed, approximately 23% were seen once. Study-level findings and limits: Most T-cell counts and diversity one year after the transplant came from T cells that were newly produced. Surviving recipient T cells and thymic progenitors underlay high day-60 TCRbeta diversity in some patients.

Sequencing used PBMCs, mostly from graft donor cells, obtained 180 days after TCRalphabeta/CD19-depleted stem cell transplant. The source is a male patient younger than 18 who had a stem cell transplant for acute lymphoblastic leukemia, so the T cells may come from the graft donor. This rearrangement joins TRBV7-2 to TRBJ1-6, with D uncertain. CDR3 loop: CASSFNRPSPLHF. In DNA form, the CDR3 reads TGTGCCAGCAGCTTCAACAGACCTTCACCCCTCCACTTT.